The TCR beta chain described here comes from a study of identical twins. TCRdb fed the 5' RACE reads into MiXCR, producing one record per CDR3 protein. The data hold 500,000 to 600,000 distinct CDR3 sequences, with 22% observed a single time. V was clipped by 0 bases and J by 8 bases, with 5 bases between them. Germline loops: CDR1 SGHRS, CDR2 YFSETQ. This CDR3 contains 12 residues. This clonotype was observed many times. The same specimen was also included in a second study, on T cells expressing NK-cell markers.

This rearrangement joins TRBV5-1 to TRBJ1-4; D is undetermined. This TCR was sampled from a woman in her late teens or twenties in good health. The sequenced sample consisted of CD4+ T cells sorted from blood. The CDR3 region is CASSLAGEKLFF. CDR3 DNA: TGCGCCAGCAGCTTGGCCGGAGAAAAACTGTTTTTT.